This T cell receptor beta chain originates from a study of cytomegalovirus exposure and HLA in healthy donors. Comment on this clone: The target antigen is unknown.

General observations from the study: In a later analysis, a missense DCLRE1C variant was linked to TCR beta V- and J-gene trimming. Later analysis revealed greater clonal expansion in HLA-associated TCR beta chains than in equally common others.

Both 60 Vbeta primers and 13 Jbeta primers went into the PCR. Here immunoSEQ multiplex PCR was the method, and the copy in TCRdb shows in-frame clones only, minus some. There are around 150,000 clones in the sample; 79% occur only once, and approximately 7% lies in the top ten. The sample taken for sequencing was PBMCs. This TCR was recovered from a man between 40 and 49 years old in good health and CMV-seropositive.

This CDR3 reads CASSPASGTGNGGYTF. For the CDR3, the DNA is TGTGCCAGCTCACCCGCCTCCGGGACAGGGAATGGAGGCTACACCTTC. This chain joins TRBV18 and TRBJ1-2; 9 bases fit TRBD1. From germline, CDR1 is KGHSH and CDR2 LQKENI. The ends lost 3 bases at V and 8 bases at J; junction bases unmatched: 13. This CDR3 is built from 16 residues. The variable domain in full, with the rest retrieved from reference TRBV18 and TRBJ1-2, is NAGVMQNPRHLVRRRGQEARLRCSPMKGHSHVYWYRQLPEEGLKFMVYLQKENIIDESGMPKERFSAEFPKEGPSILRIQQVVRGDSAAYFCASSPASGTGNGGYTFGSGTRLTVV.